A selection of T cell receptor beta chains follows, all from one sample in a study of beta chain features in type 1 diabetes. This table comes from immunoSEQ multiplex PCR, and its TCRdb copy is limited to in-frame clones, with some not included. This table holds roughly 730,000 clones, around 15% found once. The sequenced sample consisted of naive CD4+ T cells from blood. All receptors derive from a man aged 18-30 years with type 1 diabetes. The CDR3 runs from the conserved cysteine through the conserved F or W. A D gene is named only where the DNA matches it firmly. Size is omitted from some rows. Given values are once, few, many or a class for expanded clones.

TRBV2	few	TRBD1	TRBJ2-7	TGTGCCAGCATGAGAATGGACAGGGAGAGAGAGCAGTACTTC	CASMRMDREREQYF
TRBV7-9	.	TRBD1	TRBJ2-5	TGTGCCAGCAGCCCCGGACAGGGTAGTGTTCAAGAGACCCAGTACTTC	CASSPGQGSVQETQYF
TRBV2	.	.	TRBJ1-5	TGTGCCAGCAGTGAATCCCCGACCCCCTATCATTTT	CASSESPTPYHF
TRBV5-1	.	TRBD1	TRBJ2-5	TGCGCCAGCAGCCTACGGGGACAGCAAGAGACCCAGTACTTC	CASSLRGQQETQYF
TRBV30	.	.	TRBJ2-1	TGTGCCTGGCAACCCGGCCTTTCCTACAATGAGCAGTTCTTC	CAWQPGLSYNEQFF
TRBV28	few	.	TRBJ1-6	TGTGCCAGCAGTGAGGCGGGTTCACCCCTCCACTTT	CASSEAGSPLHF
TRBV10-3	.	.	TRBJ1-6	TGTGCCATCAACAGCCCTAATTCACCCCTCCACTTT	CAINSPNSPLHF
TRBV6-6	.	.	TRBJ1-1	TGTGCCAGCAGCCCCCTCGAGGGGTTGACTGAAGCTTTCTTT	CASSPLEGLTEAFF
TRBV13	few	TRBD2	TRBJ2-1	TGTGCCAGCAGCTTCTCTAGCGGTTATGAGCAGTTCTTC	CASSFSSGYEQFF
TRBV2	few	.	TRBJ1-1	TGTGCCAGGTCACAGGAAAACACTGAAGCTTTCTTT	CARSQENTEAFF
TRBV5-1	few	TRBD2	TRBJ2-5	TGCGCCAGCAGCGCCAGCGGGGCGATATCAGAGACCCAGTACTTC	CASSASGAISETQYF
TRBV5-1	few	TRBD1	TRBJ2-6	TGCGCCAGCAGCGGCCGGGACAGGGGTTCTGGGGCCAACGTCCTGACTTTC	CASSGRDRGSGANVLTF
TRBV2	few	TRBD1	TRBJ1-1	TGTGCCAGCAGTTCGGACAGGACCAACACTGAAGCTTTCTTT	CASSSDRTNTEAFF
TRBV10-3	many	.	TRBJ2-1	TGTGCCATCAGCCGGGGCGATGAGCAGTTCTTC	CAISRGDEQFF
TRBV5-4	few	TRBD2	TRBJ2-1	TGTGCCAGCAGCTTGGGACTAGCGGGGGGGCTTGAGCAGTTCTTC	CASSLGLAGGLEQFF
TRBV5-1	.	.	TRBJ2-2	TGCGCCAGCAGCTTGGACCTGACTACGGACGGGGAGCTGTTTTTT	CASSLDLTTDGELFF
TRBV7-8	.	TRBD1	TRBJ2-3	TGTGCCAGCAGCTTAGCCGGGACAGGGTTGTCGGATACGCAGTATTTT	CASSLAGTGLSDTQYF
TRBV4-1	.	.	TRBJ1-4	TGCGCCAGCAGCCAAGTATGGCAGCGCATACCAACTAATGAAAAACTGTTTTTT	CASSQVWQRIPTNEKLFF
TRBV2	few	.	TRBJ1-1	TGTGCCAGCATCGTGGGCAGTTCGAACACTGAAGCTTTCTTT	CASIVGSSNTEAFF
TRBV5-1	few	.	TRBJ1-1	TGCGCCAGCAGCGATTCGACAGGGAACACTGAAGCTTTCTTT	CASSDSTGNTEAFF
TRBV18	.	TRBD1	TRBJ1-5	TGTGCCAGCTCACCAGGGGCAGGGGGAAGTCAGCCCCAGCATTTT	CASSPGAGGSQPQHF
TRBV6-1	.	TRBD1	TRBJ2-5	TGTGCCAGCAGTGACGGGACAGGGGCCCAAGAGACCCAGTACTTC	CASSDGTGAQETQYF
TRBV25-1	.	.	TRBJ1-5	TGTGCCAGCAATTGGGGTAACCAGCCCCAGCATTTT	CASNWGNQPQHF
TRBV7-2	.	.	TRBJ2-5	TGTGCCAGCAGCTTATTCTCCGGGACTCGAGAGACCCAGTACTTC	CASSLFSGTRETQYF
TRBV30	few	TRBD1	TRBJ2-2	TGTGCCTGCCTATCGGGACAGGGGTTTGTAGCCACCGGGGAGCTGTTTTTT	CACLSGQGFVATGELFF
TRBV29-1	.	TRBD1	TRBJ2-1	TGCAGCGTTGAAGGTCAGGGGGTTGCCTACAATGAGCAGTTCTTC	CSVEGQGVAYNEQFF
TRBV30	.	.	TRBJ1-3	TGTGCCTTGGCCTTGAACTCTGGAAACACCATATATTTT	CALALNSGNTIYF
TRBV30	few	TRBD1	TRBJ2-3	TGTGCCTTCGACAGGGGGGTCCTAGATACGCAGTATTTT	CAFDRGVLDTQYF
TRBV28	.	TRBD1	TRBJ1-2	TGTGCCAGCAGCCCAGGGGACAGGGGGAACTATGGCTACACCTTC	CASSPGDRGNYGYTF
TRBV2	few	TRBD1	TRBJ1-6	TGTGCCAGCAGCGCGGACAGGGGTGGGCCGAACTCACCCCTCCACTTT	CASSADRGGPNSPLHF
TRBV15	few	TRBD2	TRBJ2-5	TGTGCCACCAGCAGAGATCCAGCGGGGGTGGAGACCCAGTACTTC	CATSRDPAGVETQYF
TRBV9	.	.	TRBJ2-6	TGTGCCAGCAGCTCCTCAATCTCTGGGGCCAACGTCCTGACTTTC	CASSSSISGANVLTF
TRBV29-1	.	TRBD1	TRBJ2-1	TGCAGCGTTGATAGTGGGCAGGGGGCGTTTTGGGATGAGCAGTTCTTC	CSVDSGQGAFWDEQFF
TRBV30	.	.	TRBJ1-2	TGTGCCTGGAGTAAAGGGGCCTATGGCTACACCTTC	CAWSKGAYGYTF
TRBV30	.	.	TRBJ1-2	TGTGCCTGGAGTGTTAACTATGGCTACACCTTC	CAWSVNYGYTF
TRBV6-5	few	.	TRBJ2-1	TGTGCCAGCAGTCGACAGCGGAGCTCCTACAATGAGCAGTTCTTC	CASSRQRSSYNEQFF
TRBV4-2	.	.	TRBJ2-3	TGTGCCAGCAGCCAAGATCTAAGCGTAGATACGCAGTATTTT	CASSQDLSVDTQYF
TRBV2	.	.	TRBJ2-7	TGTGCCAGCGTTAACAGCCCCGATCCCTACGAGCAGTACTTC	CASVNSPDPYEQYF
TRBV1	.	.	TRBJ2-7	TGCACCAGCAGCACCCACCCGGCGGGACCACCGTACGAGCAGTACTTC	CTSSTHPAGPPYEQYF
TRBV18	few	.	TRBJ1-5	TGTGCCAGCTCCCGGGGCGTATATAGCAATCAGCCCCAGCATTTT	CASSRGVYSNQPQHF
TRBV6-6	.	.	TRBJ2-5	TGTGCCAGCAGTTCCATCGCGGGGCCCGCAGAGACCCAGTACTTC	CASSSIAGPAETQYF
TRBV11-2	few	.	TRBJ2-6	TGTGCCAGCAGCTTCGACGCCGGTTTCTCTGGGGCCAACGTCCTGACTTTC	CASSFDAGFSGANVLTF
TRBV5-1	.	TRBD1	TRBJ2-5	TGCGCCAGCATTCAGGGGGCAGGAGAGACCCAGTACTTC	CASIQGAGETQYF
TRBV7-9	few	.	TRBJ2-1	TGTGCCAGCAGCTTTAAGACAGGGAGGCATGAGCAGTTCTTC	CASSFKTGRHEQFF
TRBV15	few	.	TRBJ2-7	TGTGCCACCAGCAGAGAAATCAGGCGCCTCGGAAACTTTTACGAGCAGTACTTC	CATSREIRRLGNFYEQYF
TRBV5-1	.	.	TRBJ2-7	TGCGCCAGCAGCTTGGTTACCAGGGACAACGAGCAGTACTTC	CASSLVTRDNEQYF
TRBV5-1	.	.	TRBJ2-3	TGCGCCAGCAGCTCCCGTCCTTCCACAGATACGCAGTATTTT	CASSSRPSTDTQYF
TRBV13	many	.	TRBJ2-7	TGTGCCAGCAGCCCCCGAGGCTACGAGCAGTACTTC	CASSPRGYEQYF
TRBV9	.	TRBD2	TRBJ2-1	TGTGCCAGCAGCAAAAGTTCGACTAGCGTCAATGAGCAGTTCTTC	CASSKSSTSVNEQFF
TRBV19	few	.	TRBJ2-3	TGTGCCAGTAGTCTCAACTCAGATACGCAGTATTTT	CASSLNSDTQYF
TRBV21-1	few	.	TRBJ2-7	TGTGCCAGCAGCAAAGTTCGAGGGGCAAGCTCCTACGAGCAGTACTTC	CASSKVRGASSYEQYF
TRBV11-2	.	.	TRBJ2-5	TGTGCCAGCAGCTTAGGGGCAGTTAAAGAGACCCAGTACTTC	CASSLGAVKETQYF
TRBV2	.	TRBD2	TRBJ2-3	TGTGCCAGCAGTCCTAGCGGGGCTAGCACAGATACGCAGTATTTT	CASSPSGASTDTQYF
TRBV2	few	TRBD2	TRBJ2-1	TGTGCCAGCAGTCGGACTAGCGGGGAGGAGTTCTTC	CASSRTSGEEFF
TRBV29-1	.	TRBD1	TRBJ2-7	TGCAGCGCAGCCGGGACAGGGGGCGAGCAGTACTTC	CSAAGTGGEQYF
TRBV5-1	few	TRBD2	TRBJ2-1	TGCGCCAGCAGCCCCCTGGGACTAGCGGGGCACACAGAGCAGTTCTTC	CASSPLGLAGHTEQFF
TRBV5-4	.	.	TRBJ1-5	TGTGCCAGCAGCCGGGACGGAGGCAATCAGCCCCAGCATTTT	CASSRDGGNQPQHF
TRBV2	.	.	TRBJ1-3	TGTGCCAGCAGTTTGGACCGGGAAGGAAACACCATATATTTT	CASSLDREGNTIYF
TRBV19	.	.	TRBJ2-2	TGTGCCAGTAGCCGGCAGTCGTCCGGGGAGCTGTTTTTT	CASSRQSSGELFF